The 22 T cell receptor beta chains given below trace back to one sample, sequenced in a study of cytomegalovirus exposure and HLA in healthy donors. The PCR employed 60 Vbeta primers together with 13 Jbeta primers. This table comes from immunoSEQ multiplex PCR, and its TCRdb copy is limited to in-frame clones, with some not included. The data hold 200,000 to 250,000 clones, with roughly 85% observed a single time. The sequenced sample consisted of PBMCs. These receptor sequences come from a girl aged 2 to 10 in good health and CMV-seronegative.

This clone was seen a handful of times. The chain links TRBV6-5 to TRBJ1-2; 8 bases are a match to TRBD1. The CDR3 is 14 residues long. Germline assignment: CDR1 MNHEY and CDR2 SVGAGI. V lost 0 bases to trimming and J lost 8 bases; unmatched junction nucleotides: 5. In DNA form, the CDR3 reads TGTGCCAGCAGTTACTCGCGGACAGGGAGCGGCTACACCTTC. Its translation: CASSYSRTGSGYTF.

This clone was counted a single time. This chain joins TRBV7-2 and TRBJ1-1; TRBD1 agrees at 8 bases. Germline CDR1 is SGHTA and CDR2 is FQGNSA. With V trimmed by 8 bases and J by 9 bases, 14 bases remained unmatched. This CDR3 spans 14 amino acids. This CDR3 reads CASPQRLTGEKAFF. CDR3 sequence (DNA): TGTGCCAGCCCCCAACGTTTGACAGGGGAAAAAGCTTTCTTT.

The chain has TRBV30 and TRBJ2-7, with TRBD1 matching 8 bases. The ends lost 7 bases at V and 5 bases at J; junction bases unmatched: 4. The CDR3 spans 11 residues. CDR1 is GTSNPN and CDR2 is SVGIG in the germline V gene (reference sequence). CDR3 nucleotide sequence: TGTGCCTCCCGACAGGGGAACGAGCAGTACTTC. It codes for CASRQGNEQYF.

V is TRBV5-6 and J is TRBJ2-2; D gene uncertain. V was clipped by 2 bases and J by 4 bases, with 6 bases between them. Germline V lookup: CDR1 SGHDT, CDR2 YYEEEE. CDR3 length equals 13 residues. The CDR3 protein is CASSFFSTGELFF. The CDR3 DNA sequence: TGTGCCAGCAGCTTCTTCTCCACCGGGGAGCTGTTTTTT.

This chain connects TRBV7-9 to TRBJ2-2; D ambiguous. Germline-derived CDR1 and CDR2 are SEHNR and FQNEAQ (reference sequence). The CDR3 covers 14 residues. The V end lost 3 bases, the J end lost 0 bases, and 5 bases lay between the germline ends. As DNA, the CDR3 is TGTGCCAGCAGCTTCAGATCGAACACCGGGGAGCTGTTTTTT. It translates to CASSFRSNTGELFF.

This clone occurred a few times. This rearrangement joins TRBV5-6 to TRBJ2-5; no firm D call. Per germline, CDR1 SGHDT and CDR2 YYEEEE. This CDR3 has 14 amino acids. Trimming shortened V by 0 bases and J by 1 base, and 7 bases separated the two germline ends. The CDR3 bases are TGTGCCAGCAGCTTGGCGCCAGGCCAAGAGACCCAGTACTTC. Protein sequence: CASSLAPGQETQYF.

V is TRBV30 and J is TRBJ1-1; D is unresolved. V lost 2 bases, J lost 0 bases, and 7 bases lay in between. Germline V gene data show CDR1 as GTSNPN and CDR2 as SVGIG (reference sequence). The CDR3 is 13 amino acids. CDR3 bases: TGTGCCTGGAGTATCTCCCTGAACACTGAAGCTTTCTTT. This sequence encodes CAWSISLNTEAFF.

This clone was seen only once. This sequence joins TRBV2 and TRBJ2-3; TRBD2 matches 10 bases. Germline CDR1 SNHLY, CDR2 FYNNEI. This CDR3 is built from 13 residues. The V gene end was trimmed by 10 bases and the J gene end by 4 bases; junction bases not matched to a gene: 5. The CDR3 loop is CANSGGFPDTQYF. The CDR3 nucleotides read TGTGCCAATAGCGGGGGGTTTCCAGATACGCAGTATTTT.

The rearrangement uses TRBV18 and TRBJ1-5; the D is unclear. The CDR3 totals 16 residues. CDR1 and CDR2 from the germline V gene are KGHSH and LQKENI. Between the trimmed V and J ends, which lost 4 bases and 3 bases, there was a span of 16 bases. The CDR3 DNA follows: TGTGCCAGCTCACGGGTGGGTCCCGGGGTCAATCAGCCCCAGCATTTT. This sequence encodes CASSRVGPGVNQPQHF.

This clone was recorded once. The chain recombines TRBV27 with TRBJ2-2; D not resolved. Germline CDR1 MNHEY, CDR2 SMNVEV (reference sequence). With 10 bases removed from V and 3 bases from J, the gap between germline ends came to 6 bases. This CDR3 is 11 amino acids long. CDR3 sequence reads: CATRDTGELFF. In nucleotides, the CDR3 is TGTGCCACTCGGGACACCGGGGAGCTGTTTTTT.

The rearrangement joins TRBV7-9 to TRBJ2-1; D might be TRBD2 (7 bases). Deletions cut 1 base from V and 2 bases from J, with 9 bases between. The V gene's germline CDR1 is SEHNR and CDR2 FQNEAQ (reference sequence). This CDR3 region has 15 residues. CDR3 nucleotides: TGTGCCAGCAGCTTAGTAGGGGGGGCCTACAATGAGCAGTTCTTC. Amino acid sequence: CASSLVGGAYNEQFF.

This chain joins TRBV6-1 and TRBJ2-6, with no clear D. This CDR3 comprises 14 residues. Germline assignment: CDR1 MNHNS and CDR2 SASEGT. V gave up 5 bases and J gave up 2 bases, with 7 bases separating them. Written as DNA, the CDR3 is TGTGCCAGCAGTTTTAGCACTGGGGCCAACGTCCTGACTTTC. It is translated as CASSFSTGANVLTF.

The chain is built from TRBV9 and TRBJ2-5, with TRBD1 matching over 9 bases. The J call is uncertain, as TRBJ2-7 better fits the DNA end. CDR3 length equals 14 residues. Germline values: CDR1 SGDLS, CDR2 YYNGEE. Here the CDR3 DNA reads TGTGCCAGCAGCGTTGGACAGGGGAACTACGAGCAGTACTTC. Protein product: CASSVGQGNYEQYF.

V and J are TRBV10-3 and TRBJ2-7; D is unclear. V was pared by 0 bases and J by 6 bases, with 15 bases between. The germline V gene has CDR1 ENHRY and CDR2 SYGVKD. This CDR3 contains 15 residues. Here the CDR3 DNA reads TGTGCCATCAGTGAGTCCATTAACTCCCCCTCCGAGCAGTACTTC. Translated: CAISESINSPSEQYF.

This chain uses TRBV7-2 with TRBJ2-1; 10 bases fit TRBD1. V dropped 4 bases and J dropped 2; count of bases not matched to a gene: 5. The germline V gene has CDR1 SGHTA and CDR2 FQGNSA. The CDR3 has 16 residues. The CDR3 here is CASSSGQGVAYNEQFF. The CDR3 coding sequence is TGTGCCAGCAGCTCCGGACAGGGGGTGGCCTACAATGAGCAGTTCTTC. Full variable domain (rest looked up from reference TRBV7-2 and TRBJ2-1): GAGVSQSPSNKVTEKGKDVELRCDPISGHTALYWYRQSLGQGLEFLIYFQGNSAPDKSGLPSDRFSAERTGGSVSTLTIQRTQQEDSAVYLCASSSGQGVAYNEQFFGPGTRLTVL.

V is TRBV29-1 and J is TRBJ1-2; perhaps TRBD1 as D (6 bases). V was pared by 0 bases and J by 3 bases, with 14 bases between. Germline-derived CDR1 and CDR2 are SQVTM and ANQGSEA. The CDR3 loop spans 15 amino acids. The CDR3 DNA reads TGCAGCGTTGAAGATCTAAACAGGGCGGACTATGGCTACACCTTC. This sequence encodes CSVEDLNRADYGYTF.

The chain links TRBV5-1 to TRBJ2-3; unclear D gene. Trimming shortened V by 0 bases and J by 0 bases, and 8 bases separated the two germline ends. This CDR3 contains 15 residues. Germline assignment: CDR1 SGHRS and CDR2 YFSETQ. CDR3 nucleotide sequence: TGCGCCAGCAGCTTGGAGAGTACTAGCACAGATACGCAGTATTTT. This encodes CASSLESTSTDTQYF.

The rearrangement joins TRBV15 to TRBJ2-5; a weak D match, TRBD2 (5 bases). The germline gives CDR1 LNHNV, CDR2 YYDKDF (reference sequence). V was trimmed by 2 bases and J by 5 bases, leaving 21 bases between them. The CDR3 is 17 amino acids. For the CDR3, the DNA is TGTGCCACCAGCAGAAAAGGTGCCGGAGGTTTGGGGGAGACCCAGTACTTC. Protein: CATSRKGAGGLGETQYF.

The CDR3 DNA sequence: TGTGCCAGCGCCGGGACAGGGGATTCACCCCTCCACTTT. Translation: CASAGTGDSPLHF. The rearrangement joins TRBV6-1 to TRBJ1-6, with 10 positions matching TRBD1. The germline V gene encodes CDR1 MNHNS and CDR2 SASEGT. The CDR3 contains 13 residues. The V segment lost 8 bases and the J segment 8 bases; nucleotides outside the gene matches: 3.

The V gene is TRBV7-3, the J gene TRBJ2-3; 10 bases line up with TRBD2. V lost 5 bases, J lost 2 bases, and 19 bases stayed unmatched. CDR1 SGHTA and CDR2 FQGTGA come from the germline V gene. This CDR3 is 20 amino acids long. The CDR3 DNA reads as TGTGCCAGCAGCCGAGAACCCTCAGCGGGGGGGGCCTTCTTCACAGATACGCAGTATTTT. Translating gives CASSREPSAGGAFFTDTQYF.

J is TRBJ1-2 and V is TRBV19, with TRBD1 identical over 7 bases. V gave up 5 bases and J gave up 2 bases; unmatched junction bases: 8. Germline assignment: CDR1 LNHDA and CDR2 SQIVND (reference sequence). This CDR3 is 15 amino acids long. This chain's CDR3 is CASSPPGQMNYGYTF. The CDR3 DNA reads as TGTGCCAGTAGTCCTCCGGGACAGATGAACTATGGCTACACCTTC.

This clone came up once. Different DNA sequences within this sample yield the same CDR3. This chain connects TRBV30 to TRBJ1-5; D is perhaps TRBD1 (6 bases). CDR1 GTSNPN and CDR2 SVGIG come from the germline V gene (reference sequence). V was shortened by 2 bases and J by 3 bases, with 8 bases between the two germline ends. The CDR3 covers 13 residues. The CDR3 DNA is TGTGCCTGGAGTTCAGGGGTCAATCAGCCCCAGCATTTT. Its translation: CAWSSGVNQPQHF.